The clone carrying this TCR beta chain was detected a few times. Its target is unknown. What was amplified from RNA transcripts were TCR beta CDR3 regions. The HTBI primer set was used in a first-round RT-PCR of the TCR CDR3. TCRdb redid the calling of the multiplex PCR reads with MiXCR, one entry per CDR3 protein. Of some 400,000 distinct CDR3 sequences listed, roughly 12% are singletons. The data derive from a study of T cells in Graves' hyperthyroidism and ophthalmopathy. Any symptoms of ophthalmopathy came after the first hyperthyroidism diagnosis, from which the blood sample dates. Study-wide results and limits: Using 13 V-J features, a model discriminated ophthalmopathy from stable hyperthyroidism. It was a median about seven months before onset that the model predicted ophthalmopathy. Blood also carried most thyroid clonotypes expanded above 0.001.

CDR3 length equals 14 residues. The ends lost 5 bases at V and 5 bases at J; junction bases unmatched: 6. Germline lookup yields CDR1 SGHVS and CDR2 FQNEAQ. The V gene is TRBV7-8, the J gene TRBJ2-3; 8 nucleotides line up with TRBD2. The TCR comes from a young man with Graves' hyperthyroidism that later progressed to Graves' ophthalmopathy. Sequenced input: blood. As DNA, the CDR3 is TGTGCCAGCAGCCTTAGCGGGGCCCAAGATACGCAGTATTTT. This codes for CASSLSGAQDTQYF.